One and the same sample provided the 13 T cell receptor beta chains below, sequenced in a study of blood T cell repertoires in COVID-19 (dated by TCRdb to 2020 to 2021). Library preparation employed the immunoSEQ multiplex PCR assay. TCRdb's version of the immuneACCESS table is confined to in-frame rearrangements and falls short of the full clone set. An unresolved V gene accounts for under half of the shortfall where checked; the remainder is of unknown origin. The sample data list roughly 200,000 clones, and around 83% of these were observed just once. The ten most abundant clones make up roughly 6% of the sample. Specimen: PBMCs or T cells enriched from blood (not recorded which). The receptors were sampled from a man aged 35-49 years who had recovered from COVID-19.

The sample holds one count of this clone. This same CDR3 is encoded by further DNA sequences in the sample. J is TRBJ2-7 and V is TRBV10-3; a weak D match, TRBD1 (6 bases). The CDR3 is 14 residues long. Trimming cost V 0 bases and J 7 bases, with 13 bases left between them. Germline CDR1 ENHRY, CDR2 SYGVKD. In DNA, the CDR3 is TGTGCCATCAGTGAGTCAAGGACAGAGAATGAGCAGTACTTC. Protein sequence: CAISESRTENEQYF.

CDR3 residues: CASSRELGRYEQYF. For the CDR3, the DNA is TGTGCCAGTAGTAGGGAGTTAGGGAGGTACGAGCAGTACTTC. This rearrangement joins TRBV19 to TRBJ2-7; D might be TRBD2 (6 bases). Per the germline V gene, CDR1 is LNHDA and CDR2 is SQIVND (reference sequence). Trimming took 4 bases from V and 4 from J, leaving 14 bases between them. This CDR3 region has 14 residues.

The chain employs TRBV28 and TRBJ2-7; tentatively, D is TRBD1 (6 bases). This CDR3 is built from 12 residues. Trimming took 6 bases from V and 3 from J, leaving 9 bases between them. CDR1 is MDHEN and CDR2 is SYDVKM in the germline V gene. The CDR3: CASSWTVYEQYF. The DNA for the CDR3 is TGTGCCAGCAGCTGGACAGTCTACGAGCAGTACTTC.

The chain joins TRBV19 to TRBJ2-1; tentative D call: TRBD2 (5 bases). The CDR3 extends over 15 amino acids. In germline, CDR1 is LNHDA, CDR2 SQIVND (reference sequence). With 7 bases removed from V and 8 bases from J, the gap between germline ends came to 21 bases. The CDR3 bases are TGTGCCAGTACCCTGTTGGGGAGAACCGGTGATGAGCAGTTCTTC. It encodes CASTLLGRTGDEQFF.

V gene TRBV5-1 combines with J gene TRBJ2-1; no clear D. Germline-derived CDR1 and CDR2 are SGHRS and YFSETQ. The V and J ends lost 2 bases and 7 bases respectively, with 7 bases between them. The CDR3 sequence is 12 residues long. CDR3 region: CASSFNTNEQFF. In nucleotides, the CDR3 is TGCGCCAGCAGCTTTAACACAAATGAGCAGTTCTTC.

This chain links TRBV2 with TRBJ1-2, with D tentatively TRBD1 (5 bases). Germline lookup yields CDR1 SNHLY and CDR2 FYNNEI. Trimming pared 3 bases from V and 1 base from J, leaving 15 bases between. The CDR3 loop spans 16 amino acids. CDR3 DNA: TGTGCCAGCAGTGAGCGACGGACATATATTAACTATGGCTACACCTTC. It is translated as CASSERRTYINYGYTF. Variable domain in full (rest from reference TRBV2 and TRBJ1-2): EPEVTQTPSHQVTQMGQEVILRCVPISNHLYFYWYRQILGQKVEFLVSFYNNEISEKSEIFDDQFSVERPDGSNFTLKIRSTKLEDSAMYFCASSERRTYINYGYTFGSGTRLTVV.

This clone showed up just once. Other DNA sequences within the sample encode an identical CDR3. The rearrangement links TRBV6-5 to TRBJ1-3; unclear D gene. Germline V lookup: CDR1 MNHEY, CDR2 SVGAGI. V lost 0 bases, J lost 0 bases, and 9 bases lay in between. The CDR3 runs 16 residues. The CDR3 nucleotides are TGTGCCAGCAGTTACTCGAGGGCTTCCTCTGGAAACACCATATATTTT. It encodes CASSYSRASSGNTIYF.

This clone is a singleton in its sample. The chain joins TRBV5-1 to TRBJ2-5; TRBD1 matches at 9 bases. The ends lost 1 base at V and 5 bases at J; junction bases unmatched: 3. Germline V gene sequence: CDR1 SGHRS, CDR2 YFSETQ. This CDR3 region has 14 residues. DNA for the CDR3: TGCGCCAGCAGCTTGTGGACAGGGGACGAGACCCAGTACTTC. This encodes CASSLWTGDETQYF. Full variable domain (missing parts from reference TRBV5-1 and TRBJ2-5): KAGVTQTPRYLIKTRGQQVTLSCSPISGHRSVSWYQQTPGQGLQFLFEYFSETQRNKGNFPGRFSGRQFSNSRSEMNVSTLELGDSALYLCASSLWTGDETQYFGPGTRLLVL.

The gene calls are TRBV10-1 and TRBJ2-7; D perhaps matches TRBD1 (6 bases). Between the trimmed V and J ends, which lost 10 bases and 1 base, there was a span of 8 bases. CDR1 and CDR2 (germline): WNHNN, SYGVQD (reference sequence). This CDR3 is built from 11 residues. The chain's CDR3 is CAKGQSYEQYF. CDR3 sequence (DNA): TGCGCCAAAGGACAGTCCTACGAGCAGTACTTC.

The chain joins TRBV7-9 to TRBJ2-3; 12 bases map to TRBD2. Germline V gives CDR1 SEHNR, CDR2 FQNEAQ (reference sequence). After removal of 4 bases from V and 6 bases from J, the junction contained 8 bases not matched to a gene. This CDR3 has 16 amino acids. DNA of the CDR3: TGTGCCAGCAGCTCGTTACTAGCGGGAGGAGAGGATACGCAGTATTTT. Protein product: CASSSLLAGGEDTQYF.

The V and J genes are TRBV28 and TRBJ1-3; D unclear. The CDR3 spans 14 residues. CDR1 and CDR2 from the germline V gene are MDHEN and SYDVKM. Trimming took 5 bases from V and 11 from J, leaving 19 bases between them. CDR3 coding DNA: TGTGCCAGCAGTCTCCTGGGGAGGCGGGCTTCCATATATTTT. As protein: CASSLLGRRASIYF. Full variable domain (missing parts from reference TRBV28 and TRBJ1-3): DVKVTQSSRYLVKRTGEKVFLECVQDMDHENMFWYRQDPGLGLRLIYFSYDVKMKEKGDIPEGYSVSREKKERFSLILESASTNQTSMYLCASSLLGRRASIYFGEGSWLTVV.

This sequence joins TRBV6-1 and TRBJ2-1; 11 nucleotides align to TRBD2. CDR3 length: 16 residues. V gave up 2 bases and J gave up 7 bases; unmatched junction bases: 7. CDR1 and CDR2 from the germline V gene are MNHNS and SASEGT. The CDR3 sequence: CASSEIRGLAGNEQFF. As DNA, the CDR3 is TGTGCCAGCAGTGAAATCAGAGGACTAGCGGGTAATGAGCAGTTCTTC.

The chain joins TRBV7-2 to TRBJ2-7; unclear D gene. The germline V gene has CDR1 SGHTA and CDR2 FQGNSA. The CDR3 totals 13 residues. The germline V and J ends were trimmed by 4 bases and 3 bases, with 10 bases remaining between them. CDR3 loop: CASSSRSYYEQYF. The CDR3 DNA reads TGTGCCAGCAGCTCGCGGTCGTACTACGAGCAGTACTTC. Using reference TRBV7-2 and TRBJ2-7 for the parts outside the CDR3, the full variable domain is GAGVSQSPSNKVTEKGKDVELRCDPISGHTALYWYRQSLGQGLEFLIYFQGNSAPDKSGLPSDRFSAERTGGSVSTLTIQRTQQEDSAVYLCASSSRSYYEQYFGPGTRLTVT.